These T cell receptor beta chains were read from a single sample in a study of T cell repertoires in cytomegalovirus infection. TCRdb re-called the reads through MiXCR, storing one row per CDR3 protein. Seen here are roughly 180,000 distinct CDR3 sequences, about a sixth observed once, and the top ten hold around 27%. Sequenced input: CD8+ T cells from PBMCs. The receptor source for this set is a human donor in good health (CMV status not recorded). Some clones in this sample may be carry-over from other donors' samples. Both conserved end residues are part of each CDR3. A D gene is named only where the DNA matches it firmly. Expanded clones are given a class, and other clones once, few, many or no size at all.

clone_size,d_call,v_call,j_call,cdr3_aa,cdr3_nt
-,-,TRBV7-3,TRBJ2-5,CASSPMQGASQETQYF,TGTGCCAGCAGCCCCATGCAGGGTGCCTCACAAGAGACCCAGTACTTC
-,-,TRBV6-2/TRBV6-3,TRBJ2-1,CASRDLQGGLYNEQFF,TGTGCCAGCAGGGATTTGCAGGGGGGTCTTTACAATGAGCAGTTCTTC
few,TRBD2,TRBV4-2,TRBJ2-1,CASSHSTGTSSYNEQFF,TGTGCCAGCAGCCATTCTACCGGGACTAGCTCTTACAATGAGCAGTTCTTC
few,-,TRBV7-8,TRBJ1-5,CASSFMRGKGYQPQHF,TGTGCCAGCAGCTTTATGCGCGGGAAGGGATATCAGCCCCAGCATTTT
few,TRBD1,TRBV7-3,TRBJ2-1,CASSLKGQGSSYNEQFF,TGTGCCAGCAGCTTAAAGGGACAGGGGAGCTCCTACAATGAGCAGTTCTTC
once,-,TRBV12-3/TRBV12-4,TRBJ2-2,CASSLQVTGELFF,TGTGCCAGCAGTTTACAGGTGACCGGGGAGCTGTTTTTT
-,-,TRBV12-3/TRBV12-4,TRBJ1-1,CASSSDGTLTEAFF,TGTGCCAGCAGCTCGGATGGAACCCTCACTGAAGCTTTCTTT
-,TRBD1,TRBV29-1,TRBJ1-1,CSVPGQTNTEAFF,TGCAGCGTTCCGGGACAGACGAACACTGAAGCTTTCTTT
few,-,TRBV19,TRBJ1-1,CASSIYGQTEEAFF,TGTGCCAGTAGTATATACGGGCAGACAGAAGAAGCTTTCTTT
few,TRBD1,TRBV7-2,TRBJ1-4,CASSWDREYEKLFF,TGTGCCAGCAGCTGGGACAGGGAGTATGAAAAACTGTTTTTT
-,TRBD1,TRBV29-1,TRBJ2-5,CSVEEGQGGETQYF,TGCAGCGTTGAAGAGGGACAGGGAGGAGAGACCCAGTACTTC
-,TRBD2,TRBV4-1,TRBJ2-1,CASSPGLAGRDNEQFF,TGCGCCAGCAGCCCAGGACTAGCGGGGCGAGACAATGAGCAGTTCTTC
-,TRBD1,TRBV28,TRBJ2-7,CASSLDRVGDEQYF,TGTGCCAGCAGTTTGGACAGGGTAGGTGACGAGCAGTACTTC
-,TRBD2,TRBV4-2,TRBJ2-3,CASSQDRRGLAGNLDTQYF,TGTGCCAGCAGCCAAGATCGCCGGGGACTAGCGGGGAACCTGGATACGCAGTATTTT
many,-,TRBV7-2,TRBJ1-2,CASSLVRWLGDGYTF,TGTGCCAGCAGCTTAGTAAGGTGGCTTGGGGATGGCTACACCTTC
-,-,TRBV7-9,TRBJ1-4,CASRGRVDEKLFF,TGTGCCAGCAGGGGCAGGGTAGATGAAAAACTGTTTTTT
once,-,TRBV6-5,TRBJ2-7,CASSGGESSYEQYF,TGTGCCAGCAGTGGCGGGGAGAGCTCCTATGAGCAGTACTTC
few,-,TRBV27,TRBJ2-7,CASSLVRTDGYEQYF,TGTGCCAGCAGTTTGGTCCGGACGGACGGCTACGAGCAGTACTTC
-,TRBD1,TRBV20-1,TRBJ2-7,CSARDGTAPYEQYF,TGCAGTGCTAGAGATGGGACAGCACCCTACGAGCAGTACTTC
few,TRBD2,TRBV6-4,TRBJ2-1,CASSILAGGSSSYNEQFF,TGTGCCAGCAGTATACTAGCGGGGGGCTCCAGCTCCTACAATGAGCAGTTCTTC
few,-,TRBV7-9,TRBJ1-2,CASSPSGAIQGLYGYTF,TGTGCCAGCAGCCCCAGCGGGGCCATACAGGGTCTCTATGGCTACACCTTC
-,TRBD1,TRBV5-1,TRBJ1-1,CASSFETGGLENTEAFF,TGCGCCAGCAGCTTCGAGACAGGGGGCCTGGAGAACACTGAAGCTTTCTTT